One and the same sample provided the 21 T cell receptor beta chains below, sequenced in a study of OX40 agonist ivuxolimab in advanced cancers. Here immunoSEQ multiplex PCR was the method, and the copy in TCRdb shows in-frame clones only, minus some. The table lists around 99,000 clones, 80% to 95% of them singletons. The sequences come from CD4+ or CD8+ T cells sorted from blood, collected in a trial of the OX40 agonist ivuxolimab. These receptor sequences come from an adult with an advanced solid tumor such as melanoma, head and neck, liver or kidney cancer.

V is TRBV13 and J is TRBJ1-2; TRBD1 might be the D (5 bases). The CDR3 is 14 amino acids. Germline V gene sequence: CDR1 PRHDT, CDR2 FYEKMQ (reference sequence). Between the trimmed V and J ends, which lost 2 bases and 1 base, there was a span of 8 bases. Written as DNA, the CDR3 is TGTGCCAGCAGCTTAAGGGACTTTAACTATGGCTACACCTTC. It is translated as CASSLRDFNYGYTF.

This chain joins TRBV9 and TRBJ2-7; the D is unclear. V was trimmed by 4 bases and J by 0 bases, leaving 17 bases between them. Germline V lookup: CDR1 SGDLS, CDR2 YYNGEE. The CDR3 covers 16 residues. The CDR3 DNA sequence: TGTGCCAGCAGCAACTACGGCACAGTCACCTCCTACGAGCAGTACTTC. Translated, it gives CASSNYGTVTSYEQYF.

This clone was seen a few times. The chain employs TRBV7-8 and TRBJ2-1; 10 positions agree with TRBD2. J was trimmed by 9 bases and V by 3 bases; bases with no gene match: 5. Germline loops: CDR1 SGHVS, CDR2 FQNEAQ. CDR3 length equals 14 residues. CDR3 sequence: CASSFGTSVVEQFF. The CDR3 coding sequence is TGTGCCAGCAGCTTTGGGACTAGCGTGGTTGAGCAGTTCTTC. The full variable domain, with the rest looked up from reference TRBV7-8 and TRBJ2-1, is GAGVSQSPRYKVAKRGQDVALRCDPISGHVSLFWYQQALGQGPEFLTYFQNEAQLDKSGLPSDRFFAERPEGSVSTLKIQRTQQEDSAVYLCASSFGTSVVEQFFGPGTRLTVL.

The CDR3 nucleotides read TGTGCCAGCAGCCCCCTAGGCCCTCGGGGCGAGCAGTACTTC. Its protein is CASSPLGPRGEQYF. The rearrangement links TRBV14 to TRBJ2-7, with D possibly matching TRBD2 (5 bases). This CDR3 is built from 14 residues. Germline assignment: CDR1 SGHDN and CDR2 FVKESK. The V end was cut by 4 bases, the J end by 6 bases, with 16 bases between.

The chain employs TRBV4-3 and TRBJ2-7; TRBD2 agrees at 7 bases. CDR1 and CDR2 (germline): LGHNA, YSLEER. CDR3 size: 14 residues. V lost 0 bases and J lost 3; bases outside the gene matches: 2. The CDR3 DNA reads as TGCGCCAGCAGCCAAGATAGCGGGCTCTACGAGCAGTACTTC. Its protein is CASSQDSGLYEQYF.

The CDR3 sequence is CASRPGANTEAFF. For the CDR3, the DNA is TGCGCCAGCAGACCCGGGGCGAACACTGAAGCTTTCTTT. V and J are TRBV5-1 and TRBJ1-1, with D tentatively TRBD1 (5 bases). The CDR3 runs 13 residues. Germline V gives CDR1 SGHRS, CDR2 YFSETQ. The V gene lost 5 bases and the J gene lost 1 base, with 9 bases spanning the gap. The complete variable domain, with remaining parts taken from reference TRBV5-1 and TRBJ1-1, reads KAGVTQTPRYLIKTRGQQVTLSCSPISGHRSVSWYQQTPGQGLQFLFEYFSETQRNKGNFPGRFSGRQFSNSRSEMNVSTLELGDSALYLCASRPGANTEAFFGQGTRLTVV.

The J gene is TRBJ1-5, the V gene TRBV28; D ambiguous. This CDR3 region has 14 residues. Germline assignment: CDR1 MDHEN and CDR2 SYDVKM. Trimming stripped 5 bases from V and 5 bases from J, with 13 bases between. The CDR3 sequence is CASSESLGYQPQHF. DNA for the CDR3: TGTGCCAGCAGTGAAAGCTTGGGGTATCAGCCCCAGCATTTT.

The chain recombines TRBV13 with TRBJ2-7; D perhaps matches TRBD2 (5 bases). Germline-derived CDR1 and CDR2 are PRHDT and FYEKMQ (reference sequence). Trimming pared 6 bases from V and 2 bases from J, leaving 11 bases between. This CDR3 spans 13 amino acids. The CDR3 here is CASRNGITYEQYF. CDR3 sequence (DNA): TGTGCCAGCAGAAACGGGATTACCTACGAGCAGTACTTC.

V gene TRBV6-5 combines with J gene TRBJ1-1, with a weak D call TRBD1 (6 bases). The V gene's germline CDR1 is MNHEY and CDR2 SVGAGI. This CDR3 comprises 13 residues. With 4 bases removed from V and 1 base from J, the gap between germline ends came to 7 bases. As DNA, the CDR3 is TGTGCCAGCAGTTTACAGGGGAACACTGAAGCTTTCTTT. Translation gives CASSLQGNTEAFF.

The rearrangement uses TRBV4-2 and TRBJ2-6; 8 positions match TRBD1. This CDR3 region has 21 residues. V lost 0 bases to trimming and J lost 4 bases; unmatched junction nucleotides: 17. Germline V gene lookup returns CDR1 LGHNA and CDR2 YNFKEQ. CDR3 residues: CASSQDFGGQGGRTGANVLTF. For the CDR3, the DNA is TGTGCCAGCAGCCAAGATTTCGGAGGACAGGGAGGCAGGACCGGGGCCAACGTCCTGACTTTC.

This chain uses TRBV6-5 with TRBJ2-1; 10 nucleotides agree with TRBD1. Germline-derived CDR1 and CDR2 are MNHEY and SVGAGI. CDR3 length: 11 residues. J was trimmed by 16 bases and V by 6 bases; bases with no gene match: 6. CDR3 loop: CASRGQGLEFF. DNA of the CDR3: TGTGCCAGCAGGGGACAGGGGCTGGAATTCTTC.

The V and J genes are TRBV19 and TRBJ1-5; no clear D gene. The germline CDR1 and CDR2 sequences are LNHDA and SQIVND (reference sequence). The CDR3 consists of 13 residues. The germline V and J ends were trimmed by 7 bases and 4 bases, with 11 bases remaining between them. DNA for the CDR3: TGTGCCAGTACGGACCTGGGAAATCAGCCCCAGCATTTT. It encodes CASTDLGNQPQHF.

The chain carries TRBV4-1 and TRBJ1-2; D may be TRBD1 (5 bases). The CDR3 is made up of 14 amino acids. The germline gives CDR1 MGHRA, CDR2 YSYEKL. V lost 5 bases to trimming and J lost 2 bases, with 12 bases between them. The CDR3 DNA reads as TGCGCCAGCAGCTTCCGGGACGGCAACTATGGCTACACCTTC. It codes for CASSFRDGNYGYTF.

The gene calls are TRBV18 and TRBJ2-2, with 7 bases that match TRBD1. With V trimmed by 0 bases and J by 5 bases, 6 bases remained unmatched. Germline V CDR1 and CDR2: KGHSH, LQKENI. CDR3 length: 16 amino acids. For the CDR3, the DNA is TGTGCCAGCTCACCACCGGGACAGAGAGGGACCGGGGAGCTGTTTTTT. Protein sequence: CASSPPGQRGTGELFF.

This chain uses TRBV6-5 with TRBJ1-1; no clear D gene. The CDR3 loop spans 15 amino acids. From germline, CDR1 is MNHEY and CDR2 SVGAGI. The V gene lost 4 bases and the J gene lost 4 bases, with 16 bases spanning the gap. This CDR3 reads CASSSYGGWTTEAFF. The CDR3 DNA is TGTGCCAGCAGTTCCTACGGCGGGTGGACCACTGAAGCTTTCTTT.

The chain uses TRBV5-4 and TRBJ2-2, with D possibly called TRBD1 or TRBD2 (6 bases each). V was cut by 4 bases and J by 5 bases, with 18 bases left in between. This CDR3 is built from 16 residues. Germline CDR1 and CDR2: SGHNT and YYREEE (reference sequence). The DNA for the CDR3 is TGTGCCAGCAGCCGGGAGACACAGGGATCGACCGGGGAGCTGTTTTTT. This translates into CASSRETQGSTGELFF.

The J gene is TRBJ2-7, the V gene TRBV28, with D perhaps given as TRBD1 or TRBD2 (5 bases each). Trimming cost V 3 bases and J 2 bases, with 17 bases left between them. Germline loops: CDR1 MDHEN, CDR2 SYDVKM. This CDR3 spans 16 amino acids. The CDR3 sequence is CASSLSTGTGTYEQYF. CDR3 sequence (DNA): TGTGCCAGCAGTTTGTCCACCGGGACGGGAACCTACGAGCAGTACTTC. The variable domain in full, with the rest retrieved from reference TRBV28 and TRBJ2-7, is DVKVTQSSRYLVKRTGEKVFLECVQDMDHENMFWYRQDPGLGLRLIYFSYDVKMKEKGDIPEGYSVSREKKERFSLILESASTNQTSMYLCASSLSTGTGTYEQYFGPGTRLTVT.

The gene calls are TRBV6-5 and TRBJ1-4; TRBD1 is a possible D gene (5 bases). The CDR3 sequence is 14 residues long. The V end lost 5 bases, the J end lost 6 bases, and 13 bases lay between the germline ends. CDR1 is MNHEY and CDR2 is SVGAGI in the germline V gene. CDR3 sequence: CASSHDRKYEKLFF. In DNA form, the CDR3 reads TGTGCCAGCAGTCACGACAGAAAGTATGAAAAACTGTTTTTT.

V and J are TRBV5-1 and TRBJ2-3, with 9 nucleotides matching TRBD1. Looked up from germline, CDR1 is SGHRS and CDR2 is YFSETQ. This CDR3 has 19 amino acids. J lost 2 bases, V lost 1 base, and 14 bases had no gene match. The CDR3 region is CASSLTPQGAQSITDTQYF. The CDR3 nucleotides read TGCGCCAGCAGCTTGACCCCACAGGGGGCCCAATCAATCACAGATACGCAGTATTTT.

The J gene is TRBJ2-1, the V gene TRBV14, with 10 bases fitting TRBD2. Germline lookup yields CDR1 SGHDN and CDR2 FVKESK. The length of the CDR3 is 20 residues. The V segment lost 0 bases and the J segment 2 bases; nucleotides outside the gene matches: 13. In DNA, the CDR3 is TGTGCCAGCAGCCAAGATCTTGGAACTAGCGGGACACTCACCTACAATGAGCAGTTCTTC. Its protein product is CASSQDLGTSGTLTYNEQFF.

The gene calls are TRBV7-3 and TRBJ2-5; the D gene is possibly TRBD1 (6 bases). The CDR3 sequence is 13 residues long. V was trimmed by 1 base and J by 4 bases, leaving 7 bases between them. Germline CDR1 is SGHTA and CDR2 is FQGTGA. The CDR3 nucleotides read TGTGCCAGCAGCTTAAGAGGGGGAGAGACCCAGTACTTC. Translated: CASSLRGGETQYF.